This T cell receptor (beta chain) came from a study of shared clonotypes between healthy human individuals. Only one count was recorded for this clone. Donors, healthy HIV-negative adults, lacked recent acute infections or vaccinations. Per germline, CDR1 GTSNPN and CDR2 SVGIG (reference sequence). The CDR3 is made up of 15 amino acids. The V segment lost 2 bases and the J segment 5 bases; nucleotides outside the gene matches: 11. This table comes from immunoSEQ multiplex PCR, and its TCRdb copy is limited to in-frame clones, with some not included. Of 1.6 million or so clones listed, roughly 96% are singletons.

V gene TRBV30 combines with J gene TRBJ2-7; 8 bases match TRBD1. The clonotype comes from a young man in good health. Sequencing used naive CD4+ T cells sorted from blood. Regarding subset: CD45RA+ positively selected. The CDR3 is CAWSLNFRTGNEQYF. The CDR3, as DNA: TGTGCCTGGAGTCTAAACTTTCGGACAGGGAACGAGCAGTACTTC.